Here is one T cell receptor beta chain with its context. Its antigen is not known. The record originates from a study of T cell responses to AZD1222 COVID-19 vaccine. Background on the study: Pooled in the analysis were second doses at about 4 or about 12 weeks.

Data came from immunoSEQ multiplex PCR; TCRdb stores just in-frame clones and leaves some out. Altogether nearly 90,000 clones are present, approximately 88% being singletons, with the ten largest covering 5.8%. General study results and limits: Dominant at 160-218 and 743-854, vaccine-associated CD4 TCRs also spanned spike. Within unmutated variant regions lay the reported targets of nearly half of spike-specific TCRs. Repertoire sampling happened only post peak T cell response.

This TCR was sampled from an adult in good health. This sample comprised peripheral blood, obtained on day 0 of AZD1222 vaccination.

CDR3 DNA sequence: TGTGCCAGCAGCTCGACTAGCGTTATTCAGTACTTC. Translation gives CASSSTSVIQYF. This sequence joins TRBV6-6 and TRBJ2-4, with 8 bases aligning to TRBD2. With 6 bases clipped from V and 10 bases from J, the junction kept 5 bases outside the gene matches. Germline V gene lookup returns CDR1 MNHNY and CDR2 SVGAGI (reference sequence). The length of the CDR3 is 12 residues.